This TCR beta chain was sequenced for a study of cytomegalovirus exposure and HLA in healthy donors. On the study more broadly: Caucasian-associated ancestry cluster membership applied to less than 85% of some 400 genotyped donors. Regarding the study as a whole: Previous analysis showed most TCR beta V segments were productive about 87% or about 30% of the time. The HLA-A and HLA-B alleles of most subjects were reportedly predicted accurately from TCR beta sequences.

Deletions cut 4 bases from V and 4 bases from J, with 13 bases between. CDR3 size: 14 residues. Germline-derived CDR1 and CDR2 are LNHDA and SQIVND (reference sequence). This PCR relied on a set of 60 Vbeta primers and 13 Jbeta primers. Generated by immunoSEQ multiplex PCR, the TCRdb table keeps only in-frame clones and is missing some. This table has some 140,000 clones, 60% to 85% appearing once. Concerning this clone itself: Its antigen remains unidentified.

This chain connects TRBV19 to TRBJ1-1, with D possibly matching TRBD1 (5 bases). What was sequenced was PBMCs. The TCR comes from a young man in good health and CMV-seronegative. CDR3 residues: CASSTAGRLTEAFF. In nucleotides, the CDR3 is TGTGCCAGTAGTACGGCAGGGAGGCTCACTGAAGCTTTCTTT.